A single sample gave rise to the 21 T cell receptor beta chains below, sequenced in a study. TCRdb redid the calling of the RT-PCR reads with MiXCR, one entry per CDR3 protein. The sample holds about 700,000 distinct CDR3 sequences; over 12% are singletons and the top ten take about 3.9%. The sequenced sample consisted of memory CD4+ T cells from blood. Source of these receptors: a female donor in good health, serving as a healthy control.

This clonotype was seen more than once but under ten times. The rearrangement joins TRBV28 to TRBJ2-7; D might be TRBD1 (6 bases). Trimming stripped 3 bases from V and 1 base from J, with 16 bases between. This CDR3 contains 16 residues. Germline CDR1 and CDR2: MDHEN and SYDVKM. The CDR3 here is CASSLGPGEQSYEQYF. Written as DNA, the CDR3 is TGTGCCAGCAGTTTGGGGCCAGGGGAACAATCCTACGAGCAGTACTTC.

As concerns this clonotype: One end of the junction varies from germline; a read error may be responsible. The chain recombines TRBV24-1 with TRBJ1-2; the match to TRBD1 covers 8 bases. The CDR3 totals 13 residues. The germline CDR1 and CDR2 sequences are KGHDR and SFDVKD. In DNA, the CDR3 is TGTGCCTCCAGTGCCAAGACAGGGGATGGCTACACCTTC. It encodes CASSAKTGDGYTF.

This clonotype was counted between two and nine times. The chain is built from TRBV5-6 and TRBJ1-2, with TRBD1 matching 8 bases. Germline-derived CDR1 and CDR2 are SGHDT and YYEEEE. CDR3 size: 15 residues. J gave up 4 bases and V 7 bases, and 12 bases lay outside the gene matches. CDR3 sequence (DNA): TGTGCCAGCGGGGCCCGGGACAGGAGGTTCTATGGCTACACCTTC. It yields the protein CASGARDRRFYGYTF.

This clonotype showed up just a few times. The chain is built from TRBV5-1 and TRBJ2-3, with a tentative D call TRBD2 (6 bases). Germline V gene data show CDR1 as SGHRS and CDR2 as YFSETQ. This CDR3 comprises 14 residues. Trimming shortened V by 6 bases and J by 0 bases, and 11 bases separated the two germline ends. CDR3 protein: CASNSGLSTDTQYF. The CDR3 nucleotides are TGCGCCAGCAATAGCGGCCTAAGCACAGATACGCAGTATTTT.

This chain links TRBV20-1 with TRBJ2-1, with 8 bases aligning to TRBD2. Per the germline V gene, CDR1 is DFQATT and CDR2 is SNEGSKA (reference sequence). This CDR3 contains 16 residues. With V trimmed by 2 bases and J by 0 bases, 6 bases remained unmatched. CDR3 DNA sequence: TGCAGTGCTAGACGTCTAGCGGGCGGCTCCTACAATGAGCAGTTCTTC. As protein: CSARRLAGGSYNEQFF.

V gene TRBV20-1 combines with J gene TRBJ2-4, with D hard to call. Germline V gives CDR1 DFQATT, CDR2 SNEGSKA (reference sequence). V shed 5 bases and J shed 0 bases, with 8 bases lying between them. The CDR3 has 13 amino acids. CDR3 sequence: CSAQSIAKNIQYF. The CDR3 coding sequence is TGCAGTGCTCAAAGTATAGCCAAAAACATTCAGTACTTC.

In this sample, this clonotype turned up many times. This clone may be a read error of a much larger clone one base away. The rearrangement uses TRBV7-2 and TRBJ2-5; D is unresolved. This CDR3 has 11 amino acids. The germline CDR1 and CDR2 sequences are SGHTA and FQGNSA. Trimming cost V 0 bases and J 7 bases, with 3 bases left between them. CDR3 in DNA: TGTGCCAGCAGCTTAGCAGGGACCCAGTACTTC. It is translated as CASSLAGTQYF.

The chain recombines TRBV3-1 with TRBJ2-2, with D unresolved. This CDR3 is 13 amino acids long. V lost 1 base, J lost 5 bases, and 5 bases lay in between. In germline, CDR1 is LGHDT, CDR2 YNNKEL (reference sequence). The CDR3: CASSQGDTGELFF. In DNA, the CDR3 is TGTGCCAGCAGCCAAGGAGATACCGGGGAGCTGTTTTTT. The full variable domain, its missing parts supplied by reference TRBV3-1 and TRBJ2-2, is DTAVSQTPKYLVTQMGNDKSIKCEQNLGHDTMYWYKQDSKKFLKIMFSYNNKELIINETVPNRFSPKSPDKAHLNLHINSLELGDSAVYFCASSQGDTGELFFGEGSRLTVL.

This sequence joins TRBV24-1 and TRBJ1-5, with a weak D call TRBD1 (5 bases). The length of the CDR3 is 18 residues. CDR1 is KGHDR and CDR2 is SFDVKD in the germline V gene. V gave up 12 bases and J gave up 5 bases, with 31 bases separating them. The DNA of the CDR3 is TGTGCCCCCCTTGCATTCGGGACTCCCCGCTCGGCCCATCAGCCCCAGCATTTT. The encoded protein is CAPLAFGTPRSAHQPQHF.

A word on this clonotype: The DNA is left out, because the CDR3 cannot be placed on it with certainty; the CDR3 is given as TCRdb lists it. The V and J genes are TRBV7-3 and TRBJ1-1; the D call in the table, TRBD1, was not verified against the DNA. The CDR3 is 13 residues long, ends included. Germline CDR1 and CDR2: SGHTA and FQGTGA. The CDR3 sequence: CASSFGGGAGTFF.

This chain joins TRBV7-9 and TRBJ1-5; 7 bases fit TRBD1. V lost 5 bases, J lost 7 bases, and 8 bases stayed unmatched. Germline V CDR1 and CDR2: SEHNR, FQNEAQ (reference sequence). The CDR3 runs 14 residues. The CDR3 sequence is CASSPQGGQQPQHF. The CDR3 DNA sequence: TGTGCCAGCAGCCCCCAGGGGGGGCAACAGCCCCAGCATTTT.

The genes are TRBV7-2 and TRBJ2-1; D unclear. The CDR3 sequence is 17 residues long. Deletions cut 7 bases from V and 0 bases from J, with 19 bases between. Germline CDR1 and CDR2: SGHTA and FQGNSA. CDR3 loop: CASNLPESSSSYNEQFF. The CDR3 bases are TGTGCCAGCAACCTCCCAGAGTCTAGTAGCTCCTACAATGAGCAGTTCTTC.

This clonotype occurred many times. The rearrangement links TRBV29-1 to TRBJ2-5; D is uncertain. V gave up 4 bases and J gave up 2 bases, with 8 bases separating them. Germline lookup yields CDR1 SQVTM and CDR2 ANQGSEA. This CDR3 is 12 amino acids long. Here the CDR3 reads CSVAYPQETQYF. As DNA, the CDR3 is TGCAGCGTTGCATACCCGCAAGAGACCCAGTACTTC.

This clonotype has just a few counts. DNA for the CDR3: TGTGCCAGCAGTGACCGGGACAGGGAGCCGTACGAGCAGTACTTC. As protein: CASSDRDREPYEQYF. V is TRBV6-2 or TRBV6-3 and J is TRBJ2-7; TRBD1 matches 9 bases. The CDR3 runs to 15 residues. Germline values: CDR1 MNHEY, CDR2 SVGEGT. V was pared by 5 bases and J by 4 bases, with 9 bases of the junction left unmatched.

J is TRBJ2-1 and V is TRBV20-1; unclear D gene. Germline V CDR1 and CDR2: DFQATT, SNEGSKA (reference sequence). Deletions cut 7 bases from V and 10 bases from J, with 11 bases between. The CDR3 has 10 amino acids. DNA for the CDR3: TGCAGTGGCGTGACTTCGGAGCAGTTCTTC. Translated, it gives CSGVTSEQFF.

This rearrangement joins TRBV5-1 to TRBJ2-7; TRBD1 is a possible D gene (5 bases). CDR1 SGHRS and CDR2 YFSETQ come from the germline V gene. This CDR3 has 14 amino acids. The germline V and J ends were trimmed by 1 base and 3 bases, with 11 bases remaining between them. DNA for the CDR3: TGCGCCAGCAGCTTGCAGGACACACGCTACGAGCAGTACTTC. Its translation: CASSLQDTRYEQYF. The whole variable domain, filled in from reference TRBV5-1 and TRBJ2-7, reads KAGVTQTPRYLIKTRGQQVTLSCSPISGHRSVSWYQQTPGQGLQFLFEYFSETQRNKGNFPGRFSGRQFSNSRSEMNVSTLELGDSALYLCASSLQDTRYEQYFGPGTRLTVT.

This clonotype was seen only a few times. The chain employs TRBV30 and TRBJ2-5; D is unresolved. This CDR3 comprises 13 residues. Trimming cost V 3 bases and J 0 bases, with 8 bases left between them. Germline V gene sequence: CDR1 GTSNPN, CDR2 SVGIG (reference sequence). The CDR3 coding sequence is TGTGCCTGGAGATTTACTAACCAAGAGACCCAGTACTTC. It codes for CAWRFTNQETQYF.

This clonotype came up a few times. CDR3: CASSLGIVGQSEKLFF. In nucleotides, the CDR3 is TGTGCCAGCAGCTTAGGAATCGTTGGACAGTCTGAAAAACTGTTTTTT. This chain links TRBV11-2 with TRBJ1-4; a weak D match, TRBD1 (6 bases). Germline assignment: CDR1 SGHAT and CDR2 FQNNGV. Deletions cut 1 base from V and 7 bases from J, with 16 bases between. The CDR3 spans 16 residues.

Of note for this clonotype: A read error may produce the germline difference seen at one junction end. This chain links TRBV6-5 with TRBJ2-5, with D possibly TRBD1 on 5 matching bases. Germline V gene lookup returns CDR1 MNHEY and CDR2 SVGAGI. The CDR3 is 16 amino acids. CDR3 in DNA: TGTGCCAGCAGCTCAATCCTCACAGGATATCAAGAGAACCAGTACTTC. Its translation: CASSSILTGYQENQYF.

V and J are TRBV7-6 and TRBJ2-5; no reliable D call. V was pared by 1 base and J by 4 bases, with 10 bases between. This CDR3 is built from 14 residues. Germline CDR1 and CDR2: SGHVS and FNYEAQ. The CDR3 region has the DNA TGTGCCAGCAGCTTAGGGGTGGGCTCAGAGACCCAGTACTTC. Translated: CASSLGVGSETQYF.

The genes are TRBV9 and TRBJ2-5, with TRBD1 as a possible D gene (6 bases). The V and J ends lost 4 bases and 4 bases respectively, with 17 bases between them. Germline assignment: CDR1 SGDLS and CDR2 YYNGEE. The CDR3 totals 15 residues. The CDR3 sequence is CASSPSQGDGETQYF. CDR3 nucleotide sequence: TGTGCCAGCAGCCCGTCACAGGGAGACGGAGAGACCCAGTACTTC.